What follows are 10 T cell receptor beta chains derived from one specimen sequenced in a study of T cells in Graves' hyperthyroidism and ophthalmopathy. Amplified TCR beta CDR3 regions derived from RNA transcripts. The HTBI primer set served for first-round RT-PCR of the TCR CDR3. TCRdb re-analysed the multiplex PCR reads in MiXCR, keeping a single row per CDR3 protein. This sample has under 550,000 distinct CDR3 sequences; about 13% occur once, and the top ten carry approximately 5.8%. Sample: blood. Source of these receptors: a woman younger than 30 with Graves' hyperthyroidism.

Many counts were recorded for this clonotype. The chain combines TRBV28 with TRBJ2-5; D might be TRBD1 (6 bases). The CDR3 is made up of 16 amino acids. Germline CDR1 and CDR2: MDHEN and SYDVKM. The V end was cut by 3 bases, the J end by 3 bases, with 17 bases between. The CDR3 nucleotides are TGTGCCAGCAGTTTCGTGTCTGGACAGATTAAAGAGACCCAGTACTTC. It specifies CASSFVSGQIKETQYF.

This clonotype was observed a few times. The chain joins TRBV9 to TRBJ2-2; D uncertain. V gave up 0 bases and J gave up 6 bases, with 9 bases separating them. The CDR3 is made up of 14 amino acids. Per germline, CDR1 SGDLS and CDR2 YYNGEE. This CDR3 is CASSVAKGAGELFF. In DNA, the CDR3 is TGTGCCAGCAGCGTAGCAAAGGGCGCCGGGGAGCTGTTTTTT.

A few counts support this clonotype. CDR3 loop: CSVVYRDGSEAFF. The CDR3 DNA reads as TGCAGCGTGGTGTACCGGGACGGATCTGAAGCTTTCTTT. The chain employs TRBV29-1 and TRBJ1-1; D is perhaps TRBD1 (5 bases). V was shortened by 6 bases and J by 6 bases, with 17 bases between the two germline ends. Per germline, CDR1 SQVTM and CDR2 ANQGSEA. The CDR3 sequence is 13 residues long.

The V and J genes are TRBV20-1 and TRBJ2-7; the match to TRBD2 covers 9 bases. Trimming at V came to 2 bases and at J to 4 bases, leaving 6 bases not matched to a gene. CDR1 is DFQATT, CDR2 SNEGSKA, per germline (reference sequence). This CDR3 spans 14 amino acids. In DNA, the CDR3 is TGCAGTGCTAGACCGGCGGGAGGGCTTTACGAGCAGTACTTC. Its protein is CSARPAGGLYEQYF.

The V call is TRBV20-1, the J call TRBJ1-3; maybe TRBD1 (5 bases). Germline CDR1 DFQATT, CDR2 SNEGSKA (reference sequence). Trimming removed 6 bases at V and 2 bases at J, with 14 bases between. The CDR3 runs 14 residues. In DNA form, the CDR3 reads TGCAGTGCGGACATTGAAGGCGCTGGAAACACCATATATTTT. Translated: CSADIEGAGNTIYF.

This clonotype was detected ten times or more. The rearrangement links TRBV7-3 to TRBJ2-3, with no clear D. Per the germline V gene, CDR1 is SGHTA and CDR2 is FQGTGA. CDR3 length: 14 residues. V was trimmed by 2 bases and J by 4 bases, leaving 10 bases between them. The DNA for the CDR3 is TGTGCCAGCAGCTTAGGAGTAGCTTCAGATACGCAGTATTTT. This codes for CASSLGVASDTQYF. The full variable domain, its missing parts supplied by reference TRBV7-3 and TRBJ2-3, is GAGVSQTPSNKVTEKGKYVELRCDPISGHTALYWYRQSLGQGPEFLIYFQGTGAADDSGLPNDRFFAVRPEGSVSTLKIQRTERGDSAVYLCASSLGVASDTQYFGPGTRLTVL.

The table lists this clonotype with many counts. The chain combines TRBV20-1 with TRBJ2-5; a possible D gene is TRBD2 (6 bases). Trimming cost V 6 bases and J 4 bases, with 15 bases left between them. The V gene's germline CDR1 is DFQATT and CDR2 SNEGSKA (reference sequence). This CDR3 is built from 13 residues. The CDR3 region is CSAEVGRGETQYF. The CDR3 nucleotides read TGCAGTGCCGAGGTGGGGCGGGGAGAGACCCAGTACTTC.

The V gene is TRBV29-1, the J gene TRBJ2-7; tentatively, D is TRBD1 or TRBD2 (6 bases each). CDR1 SQVTM and CDR2 ANQGSEA come from the germline V gene. The CDR3 contains 15 residues. Trimming left V 7 bases short and J 0 bases short, with 19 bases between. CDR3 region: CSARGGTSPSYEQYF. The CDR3 bases are TGCAGCGCCCGCGGCGGGACATCGCCCTCCTACGAGCAGTACTTC.

Many counts were recorded for this clonotype. CDR3 nucleotide sequence: TGTGCCAGCAGTTTAGGGGGACAGTACACAGATACGCAGTATTTT. Its translation is CASSLGGQYTDTQYF. J is TRBJ2-3 and V is TRBV28; 7 nucleotides match TRBD1. The CDR3 totals 15 residues. Trimming cost V 2 bases and J 2 bases; bases outside gene matches: 4. CDR1 and CDR2 from the germline V gene are MDHEN and SYDVKM.

In its sample, this clonotype was seen many times. The chain links TRBV7-9 to TRBJ1-2, with D hard to call. Germline CDR1 SEHNR, CDR2 FQNEAQ (reference sequence). Trimming removed 2 bases from V and 6 bases from J, with 7 bases in between. The CDR3 length is 12 residues. This CDR3 is CASSLQADGYTF. The CDR3 nucleotides are TGTGCCAGCAGCTTACAAGCAGATGGCTACACCTTC. The whole variable domain, filled in from reference TRBV7-9 and TRBJ1-2, reads DTGVSQNPRHKITKRGQNVTFRCDPISEHNRLYWYRQTLGQGPEFLTYFQNEAQLEKSRLLSDRFSAERPKGSFSTLEIQRTEQGDSAMYLCASSLQADGYTFGSGTRLTVV.